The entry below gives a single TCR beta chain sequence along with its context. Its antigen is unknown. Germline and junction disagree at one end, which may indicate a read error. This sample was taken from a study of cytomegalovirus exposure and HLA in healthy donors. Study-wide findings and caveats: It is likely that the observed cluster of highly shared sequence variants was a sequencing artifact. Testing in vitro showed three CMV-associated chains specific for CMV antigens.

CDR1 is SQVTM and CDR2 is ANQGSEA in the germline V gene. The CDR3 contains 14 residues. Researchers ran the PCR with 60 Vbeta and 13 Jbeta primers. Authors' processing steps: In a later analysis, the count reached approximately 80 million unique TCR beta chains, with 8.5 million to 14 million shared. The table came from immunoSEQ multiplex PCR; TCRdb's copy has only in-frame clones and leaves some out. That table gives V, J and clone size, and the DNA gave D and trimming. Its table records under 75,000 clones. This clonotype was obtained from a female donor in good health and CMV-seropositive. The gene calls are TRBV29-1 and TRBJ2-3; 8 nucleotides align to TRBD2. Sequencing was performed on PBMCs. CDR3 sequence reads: CSVDGGGRADKQYF. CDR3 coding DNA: TGCAGCGTTGACGGGGGGGGGAGGGCAGATAAGCAGTATTTT.